The 13 T cell receptor beta chains presented below share a single source sample, sequenced in a study of T cells in Graves' hyperthyroidism and ophthalmopathy. Amplification of TCR beta CDR3 regions was performed using RNA transcripts as template. The HTBI primer set was used in a first-round RT-PCR of the TCR CDR3. One entry per CDR3 protein results from TCRdb running MiXCR on the multiplex PCR reads. In the table there are hundreds of thousands of distinct CDR3 sequences, less than 30% of which are singletons. Source material: blood. These receptors were obtained from a man between 40 and 49 years old with Graves' hyperthyroidism that later progressed to Graves' ophthalmopathy.

This clonotype showed up many times. The chain carries TRBV10-3 and TRBJ1-1; a weak D match, TRBD1 (5 bases). This CDR3 comprises 15 residues. The germline V and J ends were trimmed by 6 bases and 0 bases, with 14 bases remaining between them. Germline lookup yields CDR1 ENHRY and CDR2 SYGVKD. The CDR3 sequence is CAIRAGGPMNTEAFF. The CDR3 DNA is TGTGCCATCAGGGCCGGGGGACCAATGAACACTGAAGCTTTCTTT.

This clonotype occurred many times. V is TRBV7-8 and J is TRBJ1-1; no clear D gene. V was pared by 2 bases and J by 1 base, with 11 bases between. This CDR3 comprises 15 residues. Germline values: CDR1 SGHVS, CDR2 FQNEAQ. In nucleotides, the CDR3 is TGTGCCAGCAGCTTAAGTATAAAGCAGAACACTGAAGCTTTCTTT. This gives the protein CASSLSIKQNTEAFF.

V usage is TRBV6-4 and J usage is TRBJ1-2, with 8 positions matching TRBD1. Germline-derived CDR1 and CDR2 are MRHNA and SNTAGT. Trimming at V came to 4 bases and at J to 0 bases, leaving 13 bases not matched to a gene. This CDR3 has 18 residues. The CDR3 coding sequence is TGTGCCAGCAGTGGACCGAACAGGGGGAGAGTCGCTAACTATGGCTACACCTTC. Encoded protein: CASSGPNRGRVANYGYTF.

The V and J genes are TRBV7-2 and TRBJ2-5, with D hard to call. The CDR3 loop spans 13 amino acids. Trimming left V 5 bases short and J 1 base short, with 8 bases between. The germline V gene has CDR1 SGHTA and CDR2 FQGNSA. As DNA, the CDR3 is TGTGCCAGCAGCGGTAGCCCCCAAGAGACCCAGTACTTC. This sequence encodes CASSGSPQETQYF.

At least ten counts were recorded for this clonotype. CDR3 in amino acids: CATSEFNQETQYF. The CDR3, as DNA: TGTGCCACCAGTGAATTTAATCAAGAGACCCAGTACTTC. This rearrangement joins TRBV24-1 to TRBJ2-5; D not resolved. V dropped 4 bases and J dropped 2 bases, with 7 bases sitting between them. Germline V lookup: CDR1 KGHDR, CDR2 SFDVKD. The CDR3 totals 13 residues.

This clonotype was counted ten times or more. V and J are TRBV27 and TRBJ2-7; the match to TRBD2 covers 8 bases. The ends lost 4 bases at V and 4 bases at J; junction bases unmatched: 9. The CDR3 runs 15 residues. Per the germline V gene, CDR1 is MNHEY and CDR2 is SMNVEV (reference sequence). CDR3: CASSSRMAGGYEQYF. CDR3 bases: TGTGCCAGCAGTTCGCGAATGGCGGGAGGATACGAGCAGTACTTC.

Ten or more counts support this clonotype. This rearrangement joins TRBV7-9 to TRBJ2-7; no firm D call. Germline CDR1 is SEHNR and CDR2 is FQNEAQ (reference sequence). Trimming took off 5 bases at V and 3 bases at J, with 17 bases between the two ends. The CDR3 spans 15 residues. CDR3 sequence: CASSHQLGSVYEQYF. The CDR3 DNA reads as TGTGCCAGCAGCCATCAGCTGGGGTCCGTCTACGAGCAGTACTTC.

The V gene is TRBV12-3 or TRBV12-4, the J gene TRBJ2-5; D is ambiguous. Trimming stripped 6 bases from V and 5 bases from J, with 10 bases between. The CDR3 sequence is 12 residues long. In DNA form, the CDR3 reads TGTGCCAGCAGCCTGAACTGGGAGACCCAGTACTTC. Amino acids: CASSLNWETQYF.

This clonotype was picked up many times. The chain carries TRBV3-1 and TRBJ2-7; possible D gene TRBD2, 5 bases. CDR3 length equals 14 residues. Germline V gene data show CDR1 as LGHDT and CDR2 as YNNKEL (reference sequence). Trimming stripped 1 base from V and 5 bases from J, with 12 bases between. The CDR3 reads CASSQGEGRNEQYF. CDR3 nucleotides: TGTGCCAGCAGCCAAGGAGAGGGTCGGAACGAGCAGTACTTC.

Many counts were recorded for this clonotype. J is TRBJ2-4 and V is TRBV15; 8 bases fit TRBD2. The CDR3 is 16 amino acids. V gave up 1 base and J gave up 0 bases; unmatched junction bases: 2. CDR1 is LNHNV, CDR2 YYDKDF, per germline (reference sequence). The CDR3 sequence is CATSRVSGVAKNIQYF. CDR3 bases: TGTGCCACCAGCAGAGTTAGCGGGGTAGCCAAAAACATTCAGTACTTC.

The genes are TRBV20-1 and TRBJ2-7, with D possibly TRBD2 on 5 matching bases. The CDR3 spans 15 residues. Germline V gene data show CDR1 as DFQATT and CDR2 as SNEGSKA (reference sequence). Trimming pared 1 base from V and 2 bases from J, leaving 15 bases between. DNA for the CDR3: TGCAGTGCTAGAGGCGTACGGACGGAGGCCTACGAGCAGTACTTC. Translated: CSARGVRTEAYEQYF.

This clonotype was recorded at least ten times. A clone one base away is much larger, so this may be a read error. The chain is built from TRBV14 and TRBJ2-5; D is undetermined. Germline-derived CDR1 and CDR2 are SGHDN and FVKESK. The V end was cut by 2 bases, the J end by 7 bases, with 23 bases between. CDR3 length: 17 amino acids. The CDR3 region is CASSQLSLGAATMTQYF. CDR3 nucleotide sequence: TGTGCCAGCAGCCAACTATCGCTAGGCGCTGCGACGATGACCCAGTACTTC.

This clonotype occurred many times. This chain connects TRBV5-1 to TRBJ1-1, with 8 bases fitting TRBD1. Germline V CDR1 and CDR2: SGHRS, YFSETQ. The V segment lost 7 bases and the J segment 1 base; nucleotides outside the gene matches: 6. This CDR3 contains 14 residues. The CDR3 bases are TGCGCCAGCGGCGACAGGGGACGGAACACTGAAGCTTTCTTT. Protein: CASGDRGRNTEAFF.